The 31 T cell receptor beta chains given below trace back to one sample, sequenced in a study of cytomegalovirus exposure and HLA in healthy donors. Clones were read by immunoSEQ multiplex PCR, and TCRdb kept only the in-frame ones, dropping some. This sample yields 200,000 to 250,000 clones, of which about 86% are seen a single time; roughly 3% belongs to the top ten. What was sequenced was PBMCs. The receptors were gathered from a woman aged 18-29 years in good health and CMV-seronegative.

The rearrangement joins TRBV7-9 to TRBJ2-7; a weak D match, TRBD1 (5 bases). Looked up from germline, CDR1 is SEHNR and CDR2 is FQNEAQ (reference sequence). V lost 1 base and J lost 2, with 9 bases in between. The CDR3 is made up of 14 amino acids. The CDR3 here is CASSLDFRAYEQYF. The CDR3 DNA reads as TGTGCCAGCAGCTTAGATTTCAGGGCCTACGAGCAGTACTTC.

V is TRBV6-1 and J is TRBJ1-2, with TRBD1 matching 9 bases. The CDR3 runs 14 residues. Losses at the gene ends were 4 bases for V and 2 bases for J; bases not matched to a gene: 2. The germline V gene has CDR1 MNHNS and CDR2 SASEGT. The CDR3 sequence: CASSGGTGNYGYTF. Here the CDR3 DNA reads TGTGCCAGCAGTGGTGGGACAGGGAACTATGGCTACACCTTC.

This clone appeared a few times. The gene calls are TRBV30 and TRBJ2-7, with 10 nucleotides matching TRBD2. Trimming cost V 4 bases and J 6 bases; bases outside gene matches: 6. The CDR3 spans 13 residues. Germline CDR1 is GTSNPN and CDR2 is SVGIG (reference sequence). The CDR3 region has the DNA TGTGCCTGGAATGTACTAGCGGGATTCGAGCAGTACTTC. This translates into CAWNVLAGFEQYF.

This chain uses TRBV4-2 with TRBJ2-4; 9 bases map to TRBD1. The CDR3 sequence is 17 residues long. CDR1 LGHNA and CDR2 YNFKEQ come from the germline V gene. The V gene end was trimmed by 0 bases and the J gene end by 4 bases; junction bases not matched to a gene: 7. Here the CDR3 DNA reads TGTGCCAGCAGCCAAGAGATGGGGGACAGGGTTAAAAACATTCAGTACTTC. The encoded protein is CASSQEMGDRVKNIQYF.

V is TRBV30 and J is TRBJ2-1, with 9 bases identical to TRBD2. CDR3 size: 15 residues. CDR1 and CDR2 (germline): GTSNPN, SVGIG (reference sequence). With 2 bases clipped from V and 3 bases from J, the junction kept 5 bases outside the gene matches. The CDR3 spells CAWSFAGGGYNEQFF. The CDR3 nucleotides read TGTGCCTGGAGTTTCGCGGGAGGGGGCTACAATGAGCAGTTCTTC.

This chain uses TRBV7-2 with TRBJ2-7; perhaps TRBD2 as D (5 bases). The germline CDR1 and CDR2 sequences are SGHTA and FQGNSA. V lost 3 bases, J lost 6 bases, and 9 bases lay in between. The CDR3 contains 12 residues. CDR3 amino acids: CASSLRVGEQYF. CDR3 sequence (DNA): TGTGCCAGCAGCTTGAGGGTCGGCGAGCAGTACTTC. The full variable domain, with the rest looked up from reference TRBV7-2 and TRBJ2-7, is GAGVSQSPSNKVTEKGKDVELRCDPISGHTALYWYRQSLGQGLEFLIYFQGNSAPDKSGLPSDRFSAERTGGSVSTLTIQRTQQEDSAVYLCASSLRVGEQYFGPGTRLTVT.

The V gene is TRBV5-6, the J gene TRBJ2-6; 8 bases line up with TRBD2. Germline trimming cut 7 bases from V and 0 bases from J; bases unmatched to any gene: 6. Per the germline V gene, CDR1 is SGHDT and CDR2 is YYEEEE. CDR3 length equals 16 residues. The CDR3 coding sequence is TGTGCCAGCTCTAGCGGGTTTAGCTCTGGGGCCAACGTCCTGACTTTC. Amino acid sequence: CASSSGFSSGANVLTF.

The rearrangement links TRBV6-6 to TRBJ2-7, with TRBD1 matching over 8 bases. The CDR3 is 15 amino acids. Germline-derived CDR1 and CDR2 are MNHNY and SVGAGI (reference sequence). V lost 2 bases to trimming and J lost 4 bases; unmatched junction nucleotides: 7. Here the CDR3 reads CASSYDRGEGYEQYF. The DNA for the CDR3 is TGTGCCAGCAGTTACGACAGGGGAGAGGGTTACGAGCAGTACTTC.

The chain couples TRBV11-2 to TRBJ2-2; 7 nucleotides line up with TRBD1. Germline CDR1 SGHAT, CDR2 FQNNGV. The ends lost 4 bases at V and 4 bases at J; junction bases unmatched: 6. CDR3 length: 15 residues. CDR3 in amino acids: CASSSNRGGTGELFF. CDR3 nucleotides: TGTGCCAGCAGCTCTAACAGGGGCGGCACCGGGGAGCTGTTTTTT.

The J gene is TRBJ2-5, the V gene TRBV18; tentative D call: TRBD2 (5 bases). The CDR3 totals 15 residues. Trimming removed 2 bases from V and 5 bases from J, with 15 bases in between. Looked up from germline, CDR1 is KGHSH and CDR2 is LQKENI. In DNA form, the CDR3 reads TGTGCCAGCTCACCATATCGGGATCAAAGGGAGACCCAGTACTTC. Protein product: CASSPYRDQRETQYF. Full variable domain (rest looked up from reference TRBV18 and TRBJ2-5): NAGVMQNPRHLVRRRGQEARLRCSPMKGHSHVYWYRQLPEEGLKFMVYLQKENIIDESGMPKERFSAEFPKEGPSILRIQQVVRGDSAAYFCASSPYRDQRETQYFGPGTRLLVL.

The CDR3 spells CASRVGATGGAFF. The CDR3 nucleotides read TGTGCCAGTAGGGTAGGGGCGACCGGGGGAGCTTTCTTT. The V gene is TRBV19, the J gene TRBJ1-1; possible D gene TRBD1, 5 bases. There are 13 residues in the CDR3. CDR1 LNHDA and CDR2 SQIVND come from the germline V gene (reference sequence). V lost 6 bases to trimming and J lost 10 bases, with 18 bases between them. The full variable domain, rest sourced from reference TRBV19 and TRBJ1-1, is DGGITQSPKYLFRKEGQNVTLSCEQNLNHDAMYWYRQDPGQGLRLIYYSQIVNDFQKGDIAEGYSVSREKKESFPLTVTSAQKNPTAFYLCASRVGATGGAFFGQGTRLTVV.

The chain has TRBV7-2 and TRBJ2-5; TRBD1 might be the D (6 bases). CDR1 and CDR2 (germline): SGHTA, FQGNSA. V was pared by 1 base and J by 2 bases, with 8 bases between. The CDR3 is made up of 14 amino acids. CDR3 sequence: CASSLVGAQETQYF. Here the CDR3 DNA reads TGTGCCAGCAGCTTAGTGGGGGCACAAGAGACCCAGTACTTC.

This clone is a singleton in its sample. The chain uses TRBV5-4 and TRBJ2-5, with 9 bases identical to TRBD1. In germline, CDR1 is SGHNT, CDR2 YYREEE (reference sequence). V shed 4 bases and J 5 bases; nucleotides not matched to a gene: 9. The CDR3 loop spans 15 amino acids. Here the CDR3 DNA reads TGTGCCAGCAGCGTGCCGGGACAGGGTGGGGAGACCCAGTACTTC. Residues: CASSVPGQGGETQYF.

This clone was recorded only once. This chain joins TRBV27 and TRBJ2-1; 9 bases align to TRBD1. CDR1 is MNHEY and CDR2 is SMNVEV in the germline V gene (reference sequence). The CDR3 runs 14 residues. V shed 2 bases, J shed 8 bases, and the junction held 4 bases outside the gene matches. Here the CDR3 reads CASSLGDRVDEQFF. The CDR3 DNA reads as TGTGCCAGCAGTTTAGGGGACAGGGTGGATGAGCAGTTCTTC.

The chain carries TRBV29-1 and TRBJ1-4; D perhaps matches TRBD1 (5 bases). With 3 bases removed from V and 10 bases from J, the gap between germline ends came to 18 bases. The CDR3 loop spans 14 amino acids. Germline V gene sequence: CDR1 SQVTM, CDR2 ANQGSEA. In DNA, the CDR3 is TGCAGCGTTGATGGGGGGGATAGGGTCGGAAAACTGTTTTTT. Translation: CSVDGGDRVGKLFF. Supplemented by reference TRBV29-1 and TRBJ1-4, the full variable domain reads SAVISQKPSRDICQRGTSLTIQCQVDSQVTMMFWYRQQPGQSLTLIATANQGSEATYESGFVIDKFPISRPNLTFSTLTVSNMSPEDSSIYLCSVDGGDRVGKLFFGSGTQLSVL.

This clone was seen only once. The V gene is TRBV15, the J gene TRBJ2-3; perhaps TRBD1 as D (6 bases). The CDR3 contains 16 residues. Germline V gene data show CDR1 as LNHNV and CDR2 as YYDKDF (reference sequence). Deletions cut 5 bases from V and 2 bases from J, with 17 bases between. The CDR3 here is CATSGRQARDTDTQYF. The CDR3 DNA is TGTGCCACCAGCGGAAGACAGGCCCGGGACACAGATACGCAGTATTTT.

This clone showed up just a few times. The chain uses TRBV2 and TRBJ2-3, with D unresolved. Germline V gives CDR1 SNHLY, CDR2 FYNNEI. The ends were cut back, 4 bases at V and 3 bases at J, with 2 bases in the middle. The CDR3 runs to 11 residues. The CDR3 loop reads CASSVTDTQYF. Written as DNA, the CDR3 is TGTGCCAGCAGTGTAACAGATACGCAGTATTTT.

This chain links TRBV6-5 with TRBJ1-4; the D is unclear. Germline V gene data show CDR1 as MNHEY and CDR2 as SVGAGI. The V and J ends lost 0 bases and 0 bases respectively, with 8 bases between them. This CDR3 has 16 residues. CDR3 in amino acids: CASSYSTSATNEKLFF. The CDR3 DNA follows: TGTGCCAGCAGTTACTCGACAAGTGCAACTAATGAAAAACTGTTTTTT.

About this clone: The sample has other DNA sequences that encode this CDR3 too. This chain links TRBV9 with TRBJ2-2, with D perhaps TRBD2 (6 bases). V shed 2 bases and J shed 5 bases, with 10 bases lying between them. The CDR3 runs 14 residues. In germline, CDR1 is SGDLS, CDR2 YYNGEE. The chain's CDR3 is CASSVSGGTGELFF. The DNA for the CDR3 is TGTGCCAGCAGCGTCAGCGGAGGGACCGGGGAGCTGTTTTTT.

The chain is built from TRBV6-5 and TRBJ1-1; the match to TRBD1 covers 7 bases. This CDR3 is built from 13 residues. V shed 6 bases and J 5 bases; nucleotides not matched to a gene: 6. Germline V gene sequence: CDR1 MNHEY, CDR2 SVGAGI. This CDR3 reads CASRDRLGTEAFF. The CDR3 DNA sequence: TGTGCCAGCAGGGACAGGTTGGGAACTGAAGCTTTCTTT.

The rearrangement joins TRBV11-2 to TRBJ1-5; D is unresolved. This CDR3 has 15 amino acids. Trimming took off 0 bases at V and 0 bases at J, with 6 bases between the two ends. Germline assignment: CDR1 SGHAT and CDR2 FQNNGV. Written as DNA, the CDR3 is TGTGCCAGCAGCTTAGAAGCGGATAGCAATCAGCCCCAGCATTTT. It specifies CASSLEADSNQPQHF.

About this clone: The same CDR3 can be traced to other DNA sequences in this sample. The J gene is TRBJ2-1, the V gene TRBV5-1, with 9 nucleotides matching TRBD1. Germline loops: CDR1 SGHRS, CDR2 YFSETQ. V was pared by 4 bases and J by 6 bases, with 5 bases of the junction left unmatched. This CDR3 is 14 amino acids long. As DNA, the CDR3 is TGCGCCAGCAGCCCGGGACAGGGTGCCAATGAGCAGTTCTTC. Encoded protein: CASSPGQGANEQFF.

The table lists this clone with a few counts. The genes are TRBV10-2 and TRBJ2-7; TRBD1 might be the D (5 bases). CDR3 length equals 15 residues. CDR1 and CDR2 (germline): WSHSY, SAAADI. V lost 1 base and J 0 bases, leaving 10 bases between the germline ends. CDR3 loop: CASSEYRSSSYEQYF. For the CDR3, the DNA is TGCGCCAGCAGTGAGTACAGGTCGAGCTCCTACGAGCAGTACTTC.

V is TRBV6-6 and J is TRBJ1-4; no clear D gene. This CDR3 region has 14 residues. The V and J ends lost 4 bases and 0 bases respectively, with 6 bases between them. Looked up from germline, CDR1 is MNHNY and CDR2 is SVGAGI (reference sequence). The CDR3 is CASSLSATNEKLFF. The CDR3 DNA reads TGTGCCAGCAGTTTATCTGCAACTAATGAAAAACTGTTTTTT.

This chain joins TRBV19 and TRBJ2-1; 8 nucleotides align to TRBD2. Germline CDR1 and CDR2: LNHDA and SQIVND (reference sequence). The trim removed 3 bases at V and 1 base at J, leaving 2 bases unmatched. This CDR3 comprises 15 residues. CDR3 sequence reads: CASSIGRGSYNEQFF. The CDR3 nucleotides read TGTGCCAGTAGTATCGGGAGGGGGTCCTACAATGAGCAGTTCTTC.

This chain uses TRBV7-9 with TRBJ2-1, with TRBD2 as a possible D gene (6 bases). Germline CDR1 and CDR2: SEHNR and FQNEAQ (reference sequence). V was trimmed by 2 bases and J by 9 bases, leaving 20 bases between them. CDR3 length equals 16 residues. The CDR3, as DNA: TGTGCCAGCAGCTTATCGGGCGGGAAGGGTACCGGTGAGCAGTTCTTC. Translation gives CASSLSGGKGTGEQFF.

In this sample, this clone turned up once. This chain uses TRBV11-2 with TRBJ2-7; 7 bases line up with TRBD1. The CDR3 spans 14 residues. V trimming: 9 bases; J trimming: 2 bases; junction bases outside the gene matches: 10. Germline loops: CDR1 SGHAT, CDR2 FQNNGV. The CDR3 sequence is CASRVRGNTYEQYF. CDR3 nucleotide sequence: TGTGCCAGTAGGGTCAGGGGGAACACCTACGAGCAGTACTTC.

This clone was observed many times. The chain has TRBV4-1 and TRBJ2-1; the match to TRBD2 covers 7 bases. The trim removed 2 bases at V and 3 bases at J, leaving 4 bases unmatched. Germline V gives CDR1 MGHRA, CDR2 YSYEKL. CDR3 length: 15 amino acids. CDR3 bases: TGCGCCAGCAGCCAACTAGCGGCCGACTACAATGAGCAGTTCTTC. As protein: CASSQLAADYNEQFF.

In DNA form, the CDR3 reads TGCGCCAGCAGCCCCGGACAGGTCAACACTGAAGCTTTCTTT. Translation: CASSPGQVNTEAFF. This sequence joins TRBV5-1 and TRBJ1-1; TRBD1 matches at 7 bases. Trimming took 4 bases from V and 2 from J; bases not matched to a gene: 5. The germline V gene encodes CDR1 SGHRS and CDR2 YFSETQ. This CDR3 comprises 14 residues.

CDR3 in amino acids: CASSKNTGTSINEQFF. The CDR3 DNA sequence: TGTGCCAGCAGCAAAAATACCGGGACTAGCATCAATGAGCAGTTCTTC. The genes are TRBV11-2 and TRBJ2-1, with 9 bases that match TRBD2. V shed 5 bases, J shed 6 bases, and the junction held 11 bases outside the gene matches. The CDR3 consists of 16 residues. CDR1 is SGHAT and CDR2 is FQNNGV in the germline V gene.

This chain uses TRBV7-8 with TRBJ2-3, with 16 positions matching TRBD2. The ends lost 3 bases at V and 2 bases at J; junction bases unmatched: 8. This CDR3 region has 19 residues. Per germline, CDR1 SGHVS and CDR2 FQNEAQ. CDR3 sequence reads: CASSFTLGTSGRDTDTQYF. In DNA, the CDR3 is TGTGCCAGCAGCTTCACCCTCGGGACTAGCGGGAGGGACACAGATACGCAGTATTTT. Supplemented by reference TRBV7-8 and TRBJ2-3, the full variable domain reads GAGVSQSPRYKVAKRGQDVALRCDPISGHVSLFWYQQALGQGPEFLTYFQNEAQLDKSGLPSDRFFAERPEGSVSTLKIQRTQQEDSAVYLCASSFTLGTSGRDTDTQYFGPGTRLTVL.